This T cell receptor (beta chain) was sequenced during a study of blood T cells in healthy people across ages. Broader study findings: Possibly confounding the expanded clonotype changes was the fact that donor CMV status was unknown. Among T cells, TCR beta diversity per million cells dropped roughly linearly as age rose.

Aged about 6 to 90, donors were systemically healthy Caucasians from Russia. With a J-beta primer mix and a sample-barcoded 5' primer, a second PCR ran about 6 to 11 cycles. Sequencing yielded, for each sample, at least 3 million paired-end reads carrying CDR3. A single record per CDR3 protein comes from TCRdb applying MiXCR to the 5' RACE reads. Among about 1,800,000 distinct CDR3 sequences, 28% were seen once, and the ten largest hold about 7.7%. V was trimmed by 1 base and J by 11 bases, leaving 26 bases between them. CDR1 DFQATT and CDR2 SNEGSKA come from the germline V gene (reference sequence). CDR3 length equals 16 residues. As for this clonotype: What it binds is unknown.

The receptor comes from a woman aged 25-40 years in good health. This chain connects TRBV20-1 to TRBJ2-5, with D maybe TRBD2 (5 bases). The sample taken for sequencing was blood. This CDR3 reads CSARVPLAAPYDEQYF. The DNA for the CDR3 is TGCAGTGCTAGAGTACCTCTAGCAGCCCCCTACGATGAGCAGTACTTC.